This is a list of T cell receptor beta chains from one sample in a study of blood T cells in healthy people across ages. MiXCR, run by TCRdb on the 5' RACE reads, gives a single entry per CDR3 protein. The table lists roughly 800,000 distinct CDR3 sequences, about 37% of them singletons. Sequenced sample: blood. These TCRs come from a man younger than 30 in good health. Each CDR3 is given with its conserved first and last residue. Each record gives: clone size, D gene, J gene, V gene, CDR3 protein, CDR3 DNA. The D gene is left open where the match is weak. Clone size is given for some rows only: seen once, a few or many times, or a class if the clone is expanded.

abundance: -; d_gene: -; j_gene: TRBJ1-1; v_gene: TRBV7-3; CDR3aa: CASSPNPGQNTEAFF; CDR3nt: TGTGCCAGCAGCCCGAACCCGGGGCAGAACACTGAAGCTTTCTTT
abundance: many; d_gene: -; j_gene: TRBJ2-7; v_gene: TRBV5-6; CDR3aa: CASSFQGFSYEQYF; CDR3nt: TGTGCCAGCAGCTTTCAGGGGTTTTCCTACGAGCAGTACTTC
abundance: many; d_gene: TRBD1; j_gene: TRBJ1-2; v_gene: TRBV6-5; CDR3aa: CASSLTGTGPYGYTF; CDR3nt: TGTGCCAGCAGTTTGACCGGGACAGGGCCCTATGGCTACACCTTC
abundance: -; d_gene: -; j_gene: TRBJ2-3; v_gene: TRBV29-1; CDR3aa: CSVDASRAGSTDTQYF; CDR3nt: TGCAGCGTTGATGCATCGAGGGCAGGGAGTACAGATACGCAGTATTTT
abundance: -; d_gene: TRBD1; j_gene: TRBJ2-3; v_gene: TRBV6-1; CDR3aa: CASSEEPGQADTQYF; CDR3nt: TGTGCCAGCAGTGAAGAGCCGGGACAGGCAGATACGCAGTATTTT
abundance: -; d_gene: -; j_gene: TRBJ2-1; v_gene: TRBV20-1; CDR3aa: CSARDSRRRQSYNEQFF; CDR3nt: TGCAGTGCTAGAGATTCCCGGCGCCGCCAGTCCTACAATGAGCAGTTCTTC
abundance: many; d_gene: -; j_gene: TRBJ2-3; v_gene: TRBV7-2; CDR3aa: CASSLGAGESTDTQYF; CDR3nt: TGTGCCAGCAGCTTAGGGGCAGGCGAGAGCACAGATACGCAGTATTTT
abundance: -; d_gene: -; j_gene: TRBJ2-7; v_gene: TRBV9; CDR3aa: CASSGNGGKLYEQYF; CDR3nt: TGTGCCAGCAGCGGCAATGGGGGAAAACTCTACGAGCAGTACTTC
abundance: few; d_gene: -; j_gene: TRBJ2-1; v_gene: TRBV7-2; CDR3aa: CASSLVHQPIYSYNEQFF; CDR3nt: TGTGCCAGCAGCTTAGTACATCAACCCATATACTCCTACAATGAGCAGTTCTTC
abundance: -; d_gene: -; j_gene: TRBJ1-4; v_gene: TRBV12-3/TRBV12-4; CDR3aa: CASSLGTGRLFF; CDR3nt: TGTGCCAGCAGTTTAGGGACGGGACGACTGTTTTTT
abundance: many; d_gene: -; j_gene: TRBJ2-7; v_gene: TRBV7-9; CDR3aa: CASTPVQGQQYF; CDR3nt: TGTGCCAGCACCCCCGTCCAGGGACAGCAGTACTTC